Listed below are T cell receptor beta chains from one sample, sequenced in a study of OX40 agonist ivuxolimab in advanced cancers. Sequenced by immunoSEQ multiplex PCR; TCRdb stores in-frame clones only, minus some. The data hold some 110,000 clones, with 90% observed a single time. This specimen consisted of CD4+ or CD8+ T cells sorted from blood, obtained in a trial of the OX40 agonist ivuxolimab. These receptor sequences come from an adult with an advanced solid tumor such as melanoma, head and neck, liver or kidney cancer. CDR3s include the opening cysteine and the closing phenylalanine or tryptophan. The D gene is left open where the match is weak. Size is omitted from some rows. Given values are once, few, many or a class for expanded clones.

V gene	J gene	clone size	D gene	CDR3 DNA	CDR3 protein
TRBV4-1	TRBJ2-3	-	TRBD2	TGCGCCAGCAGCCAAGGTCGGGCGCGGGGGGCACACACAGATACGCAGTATTTT	CASSQGRARGAHTDTQYF
TRBV28	TRBJ1-4	-	-	TGTGCCAGCAGTTCCTTAGCTTCCGATAATGAAAAACTGTTTTTT	CASSSLASDNEKLFF
TRBV10-1	TRBJ2-7	-	TRBD2	TGCGCCAGCAGTGAGTGGGCGGGGGGCTCGGACAAGCAGTACTTC	CASSEWAGGSDKQYF
TRBV7-9	TRBJ2-7	once	TRBD2	TGTGCCAGCAGCTTAGGGGAGGGTCCGAGCTACGAGCAGTACTTC	CASSLGEGPSYEQYF
TRBV9	TRBJ2-5	-	TRBD1	TGTGCCAGCAGCGGGGACAGGGTTGAGACCCAGTACTTC	CASSGDRVETQYF
TRBV11-3	TRBJ2-2	-	-	TGTGCCAGCAGTCCTGGGGGGCCTACCGGGGAGCTGTTTTTT	CASSPGGPTGELFF
TRBV4-3	TRBJ1-3	-	-	TGCGCCAGCAGCCAAGATGCCACCAAATCTGGAAACACCATATATTTT	CASSQDATKSGNTIYF
TRBV29-1	TRBJ2-1	-	TRBD1	TGCAGCGTTGAAAAGGACAGGGGGAGGTTCTTC	CSVEKDRGRFF
TRBV5-6	TRBJ1-1	-	-	TGTGCCAGCAGCTCCTCATTCACGTTGAACACTGAAGCTTTCTTT	CASSSSFTLNTEAFF
TRBV30	TRBJ1-1	-	-	TGTGCCTGGAGTGTACTCTCGGATGGAGACAAAGCTTTCTTT	CAWSVLSDGDKAFF
TRBV28	TRBJ1-5	-	-	TGTGCCAGCACCACCGGTGGGGTCGTGAATTTT	CASTTGGVVNF
TRBV27	TRBJ2-7	-	-	TGTGCCAGCAGTTTAAGGGCCGTGGGGGTTGAGCAGTACTTC	CASSLRAVGVEQYF
TRBV5-1	TRBJ2-1	once	TRBD1	TGCGCCAGCAGCTTCCACGGACAGGGAGAAGGCGAGCAGTTCTTC	CASSFHGQGEGEQFF
TRBV11-2	TRBJ2-1	-	-	TGTGCCAGCAGCTTAGCCCAGGCCCACTACAATGAGCAGTTCTTC	CASSLAQAHYNEQFF
TRBV5-5	TRBJ2-3	-	TRBD1	TGTGCCAGCAGCTCGGGACAGGGTGGAGATACGCAGTATTTT	CASSSGQGGDTQYF
TRBV5-1	TRBJ1-4	-	-	TGCGCCAGCACCCGGGACACGGGTGAAAAACTGTTTTTT	CASTRDTGEKLFF
TRBV7-3	TRBJ1-2	-	-	TGTGCCAGCAGCTTCACCCCGACCGGGCGAGATGGCTACACCTTC	CASSFTPTGRDGYTF
TRBV6-6	TRBJ2-7	-	TRBD1	TGTGCCAGCAGAACGGCTCGGGACAGGGGCGAGCAGTACTTC	CASRTARDRGEQYF
TRBV28	TRBJ1-5	-	-	TGTGCCAGCAGTCCACAGGGTCTATGGCGGCCCCAGCATTTT	CASSPQGLWRPQHF
TRBV28	TRBJ2-5	-	-	TGTGCCAGCAGTTCCCCCGGGTCCCCCCAGGGAGAGACCCAGTACTTC	CASSSPGSPQGETQYF
TRBV7-9	TRBJ2-5	few	-	TGTGCCAGCACAGCATTGGGGGACCAAGAGACCCAGTACTTC	CASTALGDQETQYF
TRBV15	TRBJ1-2	-	-	TGTGCCACCAGCGCTACCTCCTCCTATGGCTACACCTTC	CATSATSSYGYTF
TRBV7-9	TRBJ1-4	-	-	TGTGCCAGCAGCTTAGGAGTAACTAATGAAAAACTGTTTTTT	CASSLGVTNEKLFF
TRBV7-3	TRBJ1-3	once	-	TGTGCCAGCAGCTTAAGCCCCCAGGGGTCAGGAAACACCATATATTTT	CASSLSPQGSGNTIYF
TRBV5-1	TRBJ1-1	-	-	TGCGCCAGCCGGACCGGGTCATCTTACACTGAAGCTTTCTTT	CASRTGSSYTEAFF
TRBV21-1	TRBJ2-7	-	-	TGTGCCAGCAGCAAAGAAACCCGGGTAGCCTACGAGCAGTACTTC	CASSKETRVAYEQYF
TRBV6-1	TRBJ2-7	-	TRBD1	TGTGCCAGCAGTAAGGAGACAGGGACCTACGAGCAGTACTTC	CASSKETGTYEQYF
TRBV18	TRBJ1-1	once	TRBD1	TGTGCCAGCTCACCGTTGGAGAGGGGGCACACTGAAGCTTTCTTT	CASSPLERGHTEAFF
TRBV7-6	TRBJ2-3	-	-	TGTGCCAGCAGCGAGACCTTTTTAGATACGCAGTATTTT	CASSETFLDTQYF
TRBV15	TRBJ1-6	-	TRBD1	TGTGCCACCAGCCCGACAGGGAACCCTTCTCCCCTCCACTTT	CATSPTGNPSPLHF
TRBV11-3	TRBJ1-1	few	-	TGTGCCAGCAGCCAAGACAGCGCGAACACTGAAGCTTTCTTT	CASSQDSANTEAFF
TRBV6-5	TRBJ2-7	-	-	TGTGCCAGCAGTTCCCCCGGGTGGGACGAGCAGTACTTC	CASSSPGWDEQYF
TRBV20-1	TRBJ1-5	-	-	TGCAGTGCTAGGGGGAATCAGCCCCAGCATTTT	CSARGNQPQHF
TRBV6-5	TRBJ2-7	-	-	TGTGCCAGCCTTCGCTCAGAAAGCTCCTACGAGCAGTACTTC	CASLRSESSYEQYF
TRBV18	TRBJ2-1	-	TRBD2	TGTGCCAGCCGCCTTGGACTAGCGGCTTACAATGAGCAGTTCTTC	CASRLGLAAYNEQFF
TRBV7-2	TRBJ1-6	few	TRBD1	TGTGCCAGCAGCCCCAGGGGGCACGATAATTCACCCCTCCACTTT	CASSPRGHDNSPLHF
TRBV7-2	TRBJ2-3	-	-	TGTGCCAGCAGCTTAATGTCAGATACGCAGTATTTT	CASSLMSDTQYF
TRBV10-1	TRBJ1-3	-	-	TGCGCCAGCAAGGGTACTGGAAACACCATATATTTT	CASKGTGNTIYF
TRBV30	TRBJ2-3	few	-	TGTGCCTGGAGTTTCGGGTATAGGGATACGCAGTATTTT	CAWSFGYRDTQYF
TRBV6-6	TRBJ1-2	once	TRBD1	TGTGCCAGCAGAACAAGGGGGCCGAATGGCTACACCTTC	CASRTRGPNGYTF
TRBV2	TRBJ2-7	-	-	TGTGCCAGCAGCCTCAGCTCCTACGAGCAGTACTTC	CASSLSSYEQYF
TRBV5-1	TRBJ1-6	-	TRBD1	TGCGCCAGCAGCCCTGGGACAGGGACTTTGCCCCTCCACTTT	CASSPGTGTLPLHF
TRBV7-9	TRBJ1-4	-	-	TGTGCCAGCAGCTCCAGTCAGGGGATGTTTGGAGGAAAACTGTTTTTT	CASSSSQGMFGGKLFF
TRBV14	TRBJ1-2	once	-	TGTGCCAGCAGCCCCCAGGGGTCGGCCAACTATGGCTACACCTTC	CASSPQGSANYGYTF
TRBV5-1	TRBJ2-1	-	TRBD2	TGCGCCAGCAGCCCGGGGGGGCCCGCCAATGAGCAGTTCTTC	CASSPGGPANEQFF
TRBV6-5	TRBJ2-5	-	-	TGTGCCAGCAGCTTACTAGGGGGGGTCCAAGAGACCCAGTACTTC	CASSLLGGVQETQYF
TRBV28	TRBJ1-1	-	-	TGTGCCAGCAGTTTATCGACAGGTGAAGCTTTCTTT	CASSLSTGEAFF
TRBV18	TRBJ2-5	-	-	TGTGCCAGCTCACAAGGCAGTCAAGAGACCCAATACTTC	CASSQGSQETQYF
TRBV28	TRBJ1-3	-	-	TGTGCCAGCAGGGAAAGGGTATCGAACACCATATATTTT	CASRERVSNTIYF
TRBV6-5	TRBJ2-7	-	-	TGTGCCAGCAGTTACTCGAGTCCGCTACCCTACGAGCAGTACTTC	CASSYSSPLPYEQYF
TRBV9	TRBJ2-4	-	-	TGTGCCAGCAGCATTGGGACATCCTTCGAGGCCAAAAACATTCAGTACTTC	CASSIGTSFEAKNIQYF
TRBV11-2	TRBJ1-1	-	-	TGTGCCAGCAGCTTAGGAGCGAACACTGAAGCTTTCTTT	CASSLGANTEAFF
TRBV9	TRBJ2-1	-	TRBD2	TGTGCCAGCAGCATCACCGTGGTGGGAGGGGATTCCTACAATGAGCAGTTCTTC	CASSITVVGGDSYNEQFF
TRBV7-2	TRBJ2-6	-	TRBD2	TGTGCCAGCAGCTTTACTAGCGGGGCCTCCTCTGGGGCCAACGTCCTGACTTTC	CASSFTSGASSGANVLTF
TRBV19	TRBJ2-3	-	TRBD2	TGTGCCAGTAGTATCCGGGAGGAGGATAGGTATTTT	CASSIREEDRYF
TRBV11-2	TRBJ1-5	-	-	TGTGCCAGCAGCATGGACGGTAATCAGCCCCAGCATTTT	CASSMDGNQPQHF
TRBV7-8	TRBJ2-2	-	TRBD2	TGTGCCAGCAGCTTACCTAGCGGGAACACCGGGGAGCTGTTTTTT	CASSLPSGNTGELFF